This T cell receptor beta chain was identified during a study of T-cell reconstitution after alpha-beta-depleted transplantation in children. Trimming pared 0 bases from V and 3 bases from J, leaving 3 bases between. Germline-derived CDR1 and CDR2 are KGHSH and LQKENI. This CDR3 is 14 amino acids long. Unique molecular identifiers were incorporated into the prepared TCRbeta library. MiXCR, run by TCRdb on the PCR reads, gives a single entry per CDR3 protein. The table records roughly 300,000 distinct CDR3 sequences, 9.9% of them present only once. The genes are TRBV18 and TRBJ2-6, with unresolved D. This sequence was found in a human donor who donated a stem cell graft to a child with SCID. The sample was PBMCs from the stem cell graft donor, taken from the stem cell graft. DNA for the CDR3: TGTGCCAGCTCACCACCGGTTGGGGCCAACGTCCTGACTTTC. This gives the protein CASSPPVGANVLTF.